Below, one T cell receptor (beta chain) is given with its context. This entry is derived from a study of glioma-infiltrating T cells after dendritic cell vaccination. The CDR3 length is 11 residues. Trimming stripped 4 bases from V and 2 bases from J, with 5 bases between. Germline V gene sequence: CDR1 SQVTM, CDR2 ANQGSEA. Generated by immunoSEQ multiplex PCR, the TCRdb table keeps only in-frame clones and is missing some. The data contain about 73,000 clones, roughly 87% of them singletons. The specimen was blood, collected before dendritic cell vaccination. The receptor's source is a human donor with glioblastoma. The V gene is TRBV29-1, the J gene TRBJ1-2; unclear D gene. CDR3 sequence (DNA): TGCAGCGTTGGAGTAAACTATGGCTACACCTTC. It specifies CSVGVNYGYTF.